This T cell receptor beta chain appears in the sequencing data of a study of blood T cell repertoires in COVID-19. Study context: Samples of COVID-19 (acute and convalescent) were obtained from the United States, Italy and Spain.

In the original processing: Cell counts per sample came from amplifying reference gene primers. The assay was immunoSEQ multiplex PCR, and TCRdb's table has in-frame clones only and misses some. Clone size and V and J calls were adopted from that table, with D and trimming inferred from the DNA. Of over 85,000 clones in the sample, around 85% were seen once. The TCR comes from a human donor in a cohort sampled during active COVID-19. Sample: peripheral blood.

The DNA of the CDR3 is TGCGCCAGCAGTCAATCGGACTACCACGAGCAGTACTTC. Translating it yields CASSQSDYHEQYF. The chain combines TRBV23-1 with TRBJ2-7; D perhaps matches TRBD2 (6 bases). TRBV23-1 is sorted into the ORF group, with uncertain function. This CDR3 has 13 residues. V lost 0 bases and J lost 5, with 8 bases in between.